One TCR beta chain is described in this entry. Authors' processing steps: Reference gene primer amplification gave estimated nucleated cell counts. Using immunoSEQ multiplex PCR, the repertoire was profiled, and TCRdb retains in-frame clones only, with some absent. V, J and clone size are taken as reported in that table, and D and trimming were inferred from the DNA itself. The sample includes 90,000 to 110,000 clones, over 80% of them seen just once. These data belong to a study of blood T cell repertoires in COVID-19. Whole-study context: Samples representing acute and convalescent COVID-19 were sourced from the United States, Italy and Spain. In each case, the material was cDNA or gDNA derived from T cells, B-cell-depleted T cells, or PBMCs.

Germline loops: CDR1 SGHRS, CDR2 YFSETQ. This CDR3 is 17 amino acids long. Trimming removed 4 bases from V and 6 bases from J; junction bases left unmatched: 12. The TCR was taken from a human donor in a cohort sampled during active COVID-19. The chain carries TRBV5-1 and TRBJ2-2; 10 bases are shared with TRBD2. Sequenced sample: peripheral blood. CDR3 sequence: CASSLIPSGRAPGELFF. In DNA form, the CDR3 reads TGCGCCAGCAGCCTCATCCCCAGCGGGAGGGCCCCCGGGGAGCTGTTTTTT.